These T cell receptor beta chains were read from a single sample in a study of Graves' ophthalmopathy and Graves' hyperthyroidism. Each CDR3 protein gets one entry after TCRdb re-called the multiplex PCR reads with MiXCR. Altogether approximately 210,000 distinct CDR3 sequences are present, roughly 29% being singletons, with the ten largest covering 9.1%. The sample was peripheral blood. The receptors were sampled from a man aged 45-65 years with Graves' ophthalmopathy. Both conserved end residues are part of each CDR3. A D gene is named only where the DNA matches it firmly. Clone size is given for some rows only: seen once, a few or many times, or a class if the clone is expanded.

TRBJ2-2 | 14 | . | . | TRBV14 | CASSEMQNTGELFF | TGTGCCAGCAGTGAGATGCAGAACACCGGGGAGCTGTTTTTT
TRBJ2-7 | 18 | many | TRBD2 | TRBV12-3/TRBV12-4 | CASSLRRGLAGARYEQYF | TGTGCCAGCAGTTTACGGAGAGGACTAGCGGGAGCGAGGTACGAGCAGTACTTC
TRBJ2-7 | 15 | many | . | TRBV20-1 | CSARGYRHETYEQYF | TGCAGTGCTAGGGGGTACAGACACGAGACCTACGAGCAGTACTTC
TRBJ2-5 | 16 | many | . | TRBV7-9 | CASSLGAGDFQETQYF | TGTGCCAGCAGCTTAGGGGCAGGGGATTTCCAAGAGACCCAGTACTTC
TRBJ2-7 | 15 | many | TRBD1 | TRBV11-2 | CASSPPGQGIYEQYF | TGTGCCAGCAGCCCCCCGGGACAGGGAATTTACGAGCAGTACTTC
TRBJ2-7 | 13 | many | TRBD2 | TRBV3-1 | CASSHGGSHEQYF | TGTGCCAGCAGCCATGGCGGGAGCCACGAGCAGTACTTC
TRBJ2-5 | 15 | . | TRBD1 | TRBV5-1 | CASSRDRAWRETQYF | TGCGCCAGCAGCCGGGACAGGGCTTGGCGGGAGACCCAGTACTTC
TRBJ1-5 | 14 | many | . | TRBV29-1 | CSVEEDGWDQPQHF | TGCAGCGTTGAAGAAGACGGATGGGACCAGCCCCAGCATTTT
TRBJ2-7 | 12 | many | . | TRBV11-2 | CASSLDSPEQYF | TGTGCCAGCAGCTTAGATTCCCCCGAGCAGTACTTC
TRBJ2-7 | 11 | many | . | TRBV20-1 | CSASQRYEQYF | TGCAGTGCATCACAGCGATACGAGCAGTACTTC
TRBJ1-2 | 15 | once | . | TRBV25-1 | CASSLDGQDIYGYTF | TGTGCCAGCAGTTTAGACGGCCAAGATATCTATGGCTACACCTTC
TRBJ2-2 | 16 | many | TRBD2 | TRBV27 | CASSKAGPSNTGELFF | TGTGCCAGCAGTAAAGCGGGGCCCTCGAACACCGGGGAGCTGTTTTTT
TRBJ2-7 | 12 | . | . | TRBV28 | CASSRRDYEQYF | TGTGCCAGCAGCCGAAGGGACTACGAGCAGTACTTC
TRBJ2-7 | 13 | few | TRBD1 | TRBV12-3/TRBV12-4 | CASTFRDRYEQYF | TGTGCCAGCACCTTCCGGGACAGATACGAGCAGTACTTC
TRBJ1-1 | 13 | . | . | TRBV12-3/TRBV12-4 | CASSFVHHTEAFF | TGTGCCAGCAGTTTCGTACACCACACTGAAGCTTTCTTT
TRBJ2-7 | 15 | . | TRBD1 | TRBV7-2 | CASSTTQGAFYEQYF | TGTGCCAGCAGCACCACACAGGGGGCTTTCTACGAGCAGTACTTC
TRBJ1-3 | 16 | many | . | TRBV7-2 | CASSLAADKSGNTIYF | TGTGCCAGCAGCTTAGCGGCGGACAAGTCTGGAAACACCATATATTTT
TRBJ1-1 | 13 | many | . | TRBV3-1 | CASSAERGTEAFF | TGTGCCAGCTCAGCGGAAAGGGGCACTGAAGCTTTCTTT
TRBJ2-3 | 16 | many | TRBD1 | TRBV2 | CASSDGQGESTDTQYF | TGTGCCAGCAGTGATGGACAGGGGGAGAGCACAGATACGCAGTATTTT
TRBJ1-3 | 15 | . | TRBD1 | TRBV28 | CASILGTGYGNTIYF | TGTGCCAGCATCTTAGGGACAGGGTATGGAAACACCATATATTTT
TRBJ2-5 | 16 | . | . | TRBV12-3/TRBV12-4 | CASSLGGGALQETQYF | TGTGCCAGCAGTTTGGGAGGGGGCGCCCTGCAAGAGACCCAGTACTTC
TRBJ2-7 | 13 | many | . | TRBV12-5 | CASGLADSPRQYF | TGTGCTAGTGGTTTGGCCGATAGCCCTCGGCAGTACTTC
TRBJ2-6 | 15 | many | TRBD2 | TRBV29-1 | CSAAGTAAGANVLTF | TGCAGCGCAGCGGGGACGGCGGCTGGGGCCAACGTCCTGACTTTC
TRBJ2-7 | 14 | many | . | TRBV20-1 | CSAAIRLGDYEQYF | TGCAGTGCCGCTATCAGACTAGGGGACTACGAGCAGTACTTC
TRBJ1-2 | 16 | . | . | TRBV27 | CASSLDSNVANYGYTF | TGTGCCAGCAGTCTAGACAGTAACGTAGCTAACTATGGCTACACCTTC
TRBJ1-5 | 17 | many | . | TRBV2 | CASSEGLGLSFNQPQHF | TGTGCCAGCAGTGAAGGTCTGGGACTTAGCTTCAATCAGCCCCAGCATTTT
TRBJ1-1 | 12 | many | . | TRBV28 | CASSSANTEAFF | TGTGCCAGCAGTTCCGCGAACACTGAAGCTTTCTTT
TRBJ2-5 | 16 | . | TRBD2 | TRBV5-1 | CASILAGGGAGKTQYF | TGCGCCAGCATCTTGGCTGGCGGGGGGGCCGGAAAGACCCAGTACTTC
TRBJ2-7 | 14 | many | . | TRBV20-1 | CSAAQLGSSYEQYF | TGCAGTGCTGCACAGCTGGGTAGCTCCTACGAGCAGTACTTC
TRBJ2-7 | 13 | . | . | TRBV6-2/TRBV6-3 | CASSERALYEQYF | TGTGCCAGCAGTGAGAGGGCGCTCTACGAGCAGTACTTC
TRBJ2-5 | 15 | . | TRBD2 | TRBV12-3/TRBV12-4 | CASSSRAGGVETQYF | TGTGCCAGCAGCTCGCGAGCGGGAGGGGTAGAGACCCAGTACTTC
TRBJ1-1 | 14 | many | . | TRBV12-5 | CASGLGGMNTEAFF | TGTGCTAGTGGTTTGGGCGGGATGAACACTGAAGCTTTCTTT
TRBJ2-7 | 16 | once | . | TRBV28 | CASSPSGAPSPYEQYF | TGTGCCAGCAGTCCCTCTGGGGCGCCTAGCCCCTACGAGCAGTACTTC
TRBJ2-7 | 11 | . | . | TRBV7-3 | CASSVHKEQYF | TGTGCCAGCAGCGTTCATAAAGAGCAGTACTTC
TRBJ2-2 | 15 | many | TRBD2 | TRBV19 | CASIDFSGSTGELFF | TGTGCCAGTATTGATTTTAGCGGGAGTACCGGGGAGCTGTTTTTT
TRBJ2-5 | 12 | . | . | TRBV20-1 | CRVLSGLKTQYF | TGCAGAGTGTTGTCGGGCTTGAAGACCCAGTACTTC
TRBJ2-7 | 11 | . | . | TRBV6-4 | CASSPTVKQYF | TGTGCCAGCAGTCCGACAGTAAAGCAGTACTTC
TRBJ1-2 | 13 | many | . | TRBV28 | CASSPLSPGGYTF | TGTGCCAGCAGCCCACTCTCTCCTGGGGGCTACACCTTC
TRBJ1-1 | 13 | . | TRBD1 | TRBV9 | CASSVVQGAEAFF | TGTGCCAGCAGCGTAGTGCAGGGGGCTGAAGCTTTCTTT
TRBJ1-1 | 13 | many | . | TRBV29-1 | CSGVRAGNTEAFF | TGCAGCGGCGTGAGGGCAGGGAACACTGAAGCTTTCTTT
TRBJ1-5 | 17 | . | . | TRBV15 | CATSRAETGQRNQPQHF | TGTGCCACCAGCAGAGCCGAGACGGGGCAACGTAATCAGCCCCAGCATTTT
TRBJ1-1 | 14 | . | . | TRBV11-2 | CASSFLRENTEAFF | TGTGCCAGCAGCTTTCTAAGGGAGAACACTGAAGCTTTCTTT
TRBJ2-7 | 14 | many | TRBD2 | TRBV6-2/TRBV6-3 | CASRILALSYEQYF | TGTGCCAGCAGGATACTAGCGTTAAGCTACGAGCAGTACTTC
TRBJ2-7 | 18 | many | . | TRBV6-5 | CANSTGSRNSEGSYEQYF | TGTGCCAACTCAACGGGCAGTCGCAACTCGGAGGGATCCTACGAGCAGTACTTC
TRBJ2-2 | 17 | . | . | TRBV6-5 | CASSYSDPQINTGELFF | TGTGCCAGCAGTTACTCCGATCCACAGATAAACACCGGGGAGCTGTTTTTT
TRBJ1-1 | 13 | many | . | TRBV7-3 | CASTYQWGTEAFF | TGTGCCAGCACGTACCAATGGGGCACTGAAGCTTTCTTT
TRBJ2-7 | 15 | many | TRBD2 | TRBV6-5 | CASRVTSGSSYEQYF | TGTGCCAGCAGGGTGACTAGCGGGAGCTCCTACGAGCAGTACTTC
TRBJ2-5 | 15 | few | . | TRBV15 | CATSRVGGYQETQYF | TGTGCCACCAGCAGAGTCGGCGGATACCAAGAGACCCAGTACTTC
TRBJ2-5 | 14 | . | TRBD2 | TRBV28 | CASSHSGGLGTQYF | TGTGCCAGCAGCCATTCGGGAGGGTTGGGGACCCAGTACTTC
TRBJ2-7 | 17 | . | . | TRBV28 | CASSLLIQEPRVDEQYF | TGTGCCAGCAGTTTACTCATACAGGAACCAAGAGTCGACGAGCAGTACTTC
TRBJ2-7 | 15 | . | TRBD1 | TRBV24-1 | CATRKLGQGDYEQYF | TGTGCCACCAGAAAGCTCGGACAGGGGGACTACGAGCAGTACTTC
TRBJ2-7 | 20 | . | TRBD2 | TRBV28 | CASSSPGTSGRALVKTEQYF | TGTGCCAGCAGTTCCCCCGGGACTAGCGGGAGGGCCTTGGTTAAGACTGAGCAGTACTTC
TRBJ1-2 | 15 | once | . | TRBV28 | CASSPPNRVNYGYTF | TGTGCCAGCAGTCCACCCAACAGGGTCAACTATGGCTACACCTTC
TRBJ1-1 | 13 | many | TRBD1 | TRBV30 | CAWTPDRDTEAFF | TGTGCCTGGACGCCCGACAGGGATACTGAAGCTTTCTTT
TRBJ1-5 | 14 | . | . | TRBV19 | CASSITQSGQPQHF | TGTGCCAGTAGTATCACACAGTCGGGTCAGCCCCAGCATTTT
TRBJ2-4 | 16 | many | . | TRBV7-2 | CASSSRTDQTKNIQYF | TGTGCCAGCAGCTCCAGGACAGACCAGACCAAAAACATTCAGTACTTC
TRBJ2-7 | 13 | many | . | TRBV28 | CASNLRNTYEQYF | TGTGCCAGCAATCTCAGGAATACCTACGAGCAGTACTTC
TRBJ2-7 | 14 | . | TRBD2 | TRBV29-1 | CSVPTSMGGDEQYF | TGCAGCGTCCCCACATCAATGGGGGGGGACGAGCAGTACTTC
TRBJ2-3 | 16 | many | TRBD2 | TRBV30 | CAWSPQLAGYTDTQYF | TGTGCCTGGAGTCCCCAGCTAGCGGGATACACAGATACGCAGTATTTT